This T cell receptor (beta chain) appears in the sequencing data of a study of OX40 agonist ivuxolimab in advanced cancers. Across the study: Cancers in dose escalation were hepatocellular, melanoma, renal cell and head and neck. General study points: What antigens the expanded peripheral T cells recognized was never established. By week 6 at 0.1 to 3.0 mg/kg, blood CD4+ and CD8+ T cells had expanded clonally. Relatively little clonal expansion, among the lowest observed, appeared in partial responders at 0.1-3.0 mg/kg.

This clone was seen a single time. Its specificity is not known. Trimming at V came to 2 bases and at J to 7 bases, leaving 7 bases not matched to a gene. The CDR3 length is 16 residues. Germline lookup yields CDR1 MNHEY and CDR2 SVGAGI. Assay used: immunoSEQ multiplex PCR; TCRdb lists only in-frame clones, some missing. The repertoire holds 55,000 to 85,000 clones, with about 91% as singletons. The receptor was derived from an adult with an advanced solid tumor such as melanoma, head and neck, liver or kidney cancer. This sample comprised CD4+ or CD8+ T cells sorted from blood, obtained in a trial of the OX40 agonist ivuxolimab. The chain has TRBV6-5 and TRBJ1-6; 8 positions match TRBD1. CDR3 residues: CASSYRTGLGNSPLHF. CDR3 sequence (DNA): TGTGCCAGCAGTTACCGGACAGGGCTTGGCAATTCACCCCTCCACTTT.